The entry below describes one T cell receptor (beta chain). As yet, its antigen is unknown. This entry comes from a study of cytomegalovirus exposure and HLA in healthy donors. Study-wide results and limits: Altogether, some 170 TCR beta chains were recorded as cytomegalovirus-associated.

Profiling relied on immunoSEQ multiplex PCR, and the TCRdb table lists in-frame clones only, not all of them. Counted here are about 83,000 clones, approximately 96% occurring once; the ten biggest clones make up approximately 1.4%. Germline assignment: CDR1 WSHSY and CDR2 SAAADI. The CDR3 spans 13 residues. Trimming shortened V by 5 bases and J by 1 base, and 8 bases separated the two germline ends. Sample: PBMCs. The source of this sequence is a woman under 30 in good health and CMV-seronegative. J is TRBJ1-1 and V is TRBV10-2; perhaps TRBD1 as D (5 bases). The CDR3 here is CASSRQGNTEAFF. The CDR3 bases are TGCGCCAGCAGTCGTCAGGGGAACACTGAAGCTTTCTTT.